This paragraph covers one T cell receptor (beta chain) sequence. Its antigen is undetermined. The data were produced by immunoSEQ multiplex PCR, yet TCRdb's version contains in-frame clones alone and is incomplete. The table shows about 95,000 clones, with roughly four fifths occurring only once. This sample was included in a study of CD8 T cell repertoires and HIV-1 epitope variants. On the study more broadly: T cells were stimulated with Twenty-five Gag and Nef peptides separately. Tested: three Gag epitope families, Nef HW9 and YT9. General observations from the study: Eight or nine TCR beta clonotypes were antigen-specific, six apparently recognizing autologous or escape variants.

This CDR3 has 15 residues. The V gene's germline CDR1 is LNHDA and CDR2 SQIVND (reference sequence). V was pared by 9 bases and J by 7 bases, with 14 bases of the junction left unmatched. This clonotype originated in a male donor with HIV. The sample was uncultured baseline CD8+ T cells from peripheral blood mononuclear cells (PBMCs). V and J are TRBV19 and TRBJ2-5; TRBD2 matches at 10 bases. DNA of the CDR3: TGTGCCAGCTTACCCTCAGCGGGGGGGCCGGGGACCCAGTACTTC. Translating it yields CASLPSAGGPGTQYF.